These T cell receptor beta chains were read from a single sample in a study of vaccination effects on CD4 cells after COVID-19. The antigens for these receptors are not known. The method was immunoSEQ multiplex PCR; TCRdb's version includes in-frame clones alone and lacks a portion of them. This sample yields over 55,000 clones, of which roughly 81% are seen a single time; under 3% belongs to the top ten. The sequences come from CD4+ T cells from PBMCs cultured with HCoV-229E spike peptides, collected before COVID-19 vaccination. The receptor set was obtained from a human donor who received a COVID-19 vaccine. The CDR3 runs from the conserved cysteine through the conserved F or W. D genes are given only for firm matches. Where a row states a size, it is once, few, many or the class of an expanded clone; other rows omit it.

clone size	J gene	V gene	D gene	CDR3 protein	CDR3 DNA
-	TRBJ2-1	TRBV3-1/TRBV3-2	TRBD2	CASSQDAGVDVYNEQFF	TGTGCCAGCAGCCAAGATGCGGGGGTTGATGTATACAATGAGCAGTTCTTC
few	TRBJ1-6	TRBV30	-	CAWSLAGHSPLHF	TGTGCCTGGAGCCTAGCAGGCCATTCACCCCTCCACTTT
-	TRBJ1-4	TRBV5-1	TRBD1	CASSWRGQAGEKLFF	TGCGCCAGCAGCTGGAGGGGACAGGCGGGTGAAAAACTGTTTTTT
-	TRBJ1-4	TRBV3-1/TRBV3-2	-	CASSQEGRGATNEKLFF	TGTGCCAGCAGCCAAGAAGGCAGGGGCGCAACTAATGAAAAACTGTTTTTT
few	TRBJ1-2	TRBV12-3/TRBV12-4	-	CASSSRLLQSYTF	TGTGCCAGCAGCTCCCGACTCTTGCAGAGCTACACCTTC
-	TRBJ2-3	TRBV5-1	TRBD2	CASSSTSGTDTQYF	TGCGCCAGCAGCTCAACTAGCGGCACAGATACGCAGTATTTT
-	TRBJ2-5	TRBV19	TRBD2	CASKKRGDQETQYF	TGTGCCAGTAAGAAGCGGGGAGACCAAGAGACCCAGTACTTC
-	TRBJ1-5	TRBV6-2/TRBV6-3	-	CASSYSTGRGGADQPQHF	TGTGCCAGCAGTTACTCGACCGGTCGCGGCGGCGCTGATCAGCCCCAGCATTTT
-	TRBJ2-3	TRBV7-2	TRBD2	CASRSHQTSAGDTQYF	TGTGCCAGCAGATCCCACCAGACTAGCGCGGGCGACACGCAGTATTTT
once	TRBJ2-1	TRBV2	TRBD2	CASSLIKLAGGHNEQFF	TGTGCCAGCAGTCTAATCAAACTAGCGGGGGGGCACAATGAGCAGTTCTTC
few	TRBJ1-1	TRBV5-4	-	CASSLGLVLGEAFF	TGTGCCAGCAGCTTGGGACTGGTACTGGGCGAAGCTTTCTTT
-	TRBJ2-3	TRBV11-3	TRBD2	CASSLAPASGGVTDTQYF	TGTGCCAGCAGCTTAGCCCCCGCGAGCGGGGGGGTAACAGATACGCAGTATTTT
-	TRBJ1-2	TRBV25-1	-	CASSETVGVGGYTF	TGTGCCAGCAGTGAAACAGTGGGCGTAGGGGGCTACACCTTC
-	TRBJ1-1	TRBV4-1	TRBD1	CASSLGGTGKLAEAFF	TGCGCCAGCAGCCTGGGGGGGACAGGGAAGCTCGCTGAAGCTTTCTTT
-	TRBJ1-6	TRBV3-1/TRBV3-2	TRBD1	CASSRTGVVGSPLHF	TGTGCCAGCAGCCGGACAGGAGTTGTTGGTTCACCCCTCCACTTT
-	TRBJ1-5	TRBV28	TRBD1	CASSLRTGGVQPQHF	TGTGCCAGCAGTCTCCGGACAGGGGGCGTTCAGCCCCAGCATTTT
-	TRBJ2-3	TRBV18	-	CASSPDSSDTQYF	TGTGCCAGCTCACCCGACAGTTCAGATACGCAGTATTTT
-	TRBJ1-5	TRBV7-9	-	CASSLGAGENQPQHF	TGTGCCAGCAGCTTAGGTGCGGGAGAAAATCAGCCCCAGCATTTT
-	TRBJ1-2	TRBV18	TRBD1	CASSPRTGFVANYGYTF	TGTGCCAGCTCACCTAGGACAGGATTCGTAGCTAACTATGGCTACACCTTC
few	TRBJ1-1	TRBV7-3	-	CASSTTGNTEAFF	TGTGCCAGCAGCACAACAGGGAACACTGAAGCTTTCTTT
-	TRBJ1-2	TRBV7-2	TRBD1	CASSFFGQADYGYTF	TGTGCCAGCAGCTTCTTTGGACAGGCGGACTATGGCTACACCTTC
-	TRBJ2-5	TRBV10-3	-	CAISDPMGLGVETQYF	TGTGCCATCAGTGATCCCATGGGTTTGGGCGTAGAGACCCAGTACTTC
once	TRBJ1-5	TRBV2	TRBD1	CASRQGQVNQPQHF	TGTGCCAGCAGACAAGGACAGGTCAATCAGCCCCAGCATTTT
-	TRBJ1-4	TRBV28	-	CASKGGHYEKLFF	TGTGCCAGCAAGGGTGGTCATTATGAAAAACTGTTTTTT
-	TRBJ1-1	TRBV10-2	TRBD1	CASTDRDRVNTEAFF	TGCGCCAGCACTGACCGGGACAGGGTGAACACTGAAGCTTTCTTT
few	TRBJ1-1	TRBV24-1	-	CATSDPLGAAFF	TGTGCCACCAGTGACCCCTTAGGTGCGGCTTTCTTT
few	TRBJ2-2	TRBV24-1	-	CATSDLQSGVGELFF	TGTGCCACCAGTGATTTGCAGTCTGGAGTCGGGGAGCTGTTTTTT
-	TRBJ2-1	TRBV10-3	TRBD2	CAISEFPGTSFNEQFF	TGTGCCATCAGTGAGTTCCCCGGGACTAGTTTCAATGAGCAGTTCTTC
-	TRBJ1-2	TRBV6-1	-	CASSERGGYGYTF	TGTGCCAGCAGTGAAAGGGGAGGTTATGGCTACACCTTC
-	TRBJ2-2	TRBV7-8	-	CASIQRVAGTGELFF	TGTGCCAGCATCCAAAGGGTCGCCGGGACCGGGGAGCTGTTTTTT
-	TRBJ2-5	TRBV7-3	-	CASSSPGETQYF	TGTGCCAGCAGCTCGCCCGGAGAGACCCAGTACTTC
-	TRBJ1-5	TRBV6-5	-	CASSYSFQGSNQPQHF	TGTGCCAGCAGTTACTCGTTCCAGGGGAGCAATCAGCCCCAGCATTTT
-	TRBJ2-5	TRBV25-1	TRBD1	CASSVGTGVAQETQYF	TGTGCCAGCAGTGTAGGGACAGGGGTTGCTCAAGAGACCCAGTACTTC
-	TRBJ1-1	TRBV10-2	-	CASRGSGITEAFF	TGCGCCAGCCGAGGGAGTGGGATCACTGAAGCTTTCTTT
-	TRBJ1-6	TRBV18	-	CASSPGALSPLHF	TGTGCCAGCTCACCAGGGGCTCTCTCACCCCTCCACTTT
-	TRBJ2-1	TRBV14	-	CASSRKEYNEQFF	TGTGCCAGCAGCCGAAAGGAGTACAATGAGCAGTTCTTC
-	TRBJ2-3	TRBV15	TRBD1	CATRKRAPGAGGSDTQYF	TGTGCCACCAGGAAACGGGCCCCGGGGGCAGGGGGCTCAGATACGCAGTATTTT
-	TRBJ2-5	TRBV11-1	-	CASSLRTLQETQYF	TGTGCCAGCAGCTTAAGGACTCTCCAAGAGACCCAGTACTTC
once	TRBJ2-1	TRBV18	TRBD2	CASSQPGLAGAEQFF	TGTGCCAGCTCACAACCCGGACTAGCGGGGGCCGAGCAGTTCTTC
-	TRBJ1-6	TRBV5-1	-	CASSFGGPNSPLHF	TGCGCCAGCAGCTTCGGGGGCCCAAATTCACCCCTCCACTTT
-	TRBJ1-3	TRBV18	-	CASSPRAGSRANTIYF	TGTGCCAGCTCACCGAGAGCGGGGAGCAGGGCAAACACCATATATTTT
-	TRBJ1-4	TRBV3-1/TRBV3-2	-	CASSQERGSKEKLFF	TGTGCCAGCAGCCAAGAGAGGGGCTCAAAGGAAAAACTGTTTTTT
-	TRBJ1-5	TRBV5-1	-	CASSLDRDNQPQHF	TGCGCCAGCAGCCTGGACCGGGATAATCAGCCCCAGCATTTT
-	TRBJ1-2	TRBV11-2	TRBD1	CASSFPGQGARTYGYTF	TGTGCCAGCAGCTTCCCGGGACAGGGGGCGAGGACCTATGGCTACACCTTC
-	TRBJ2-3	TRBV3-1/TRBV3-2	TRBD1	CASSPRQGEATQYF	TGTGCCAGCAGCCCTAGACAGGGTGAGGCTACGCAGTATTTT
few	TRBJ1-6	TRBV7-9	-	CASSLDSNSPLHF	TGTGCCAGCAGCTTAGACTCGAATTCACCCCTCCACTTT
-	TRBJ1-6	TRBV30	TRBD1	CAWSGPGQGDSPLHF	TGTGCCTGGAGTGGACCGGGACAGGGGGATTCACCCCTCCACTTT
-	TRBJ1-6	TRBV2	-	CASRGVIESGSSPLHF	TGTGCCAGCAGAGGGGTGATTGAATCAGGGAGCTCACCCCTCCACTTT
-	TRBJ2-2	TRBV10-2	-	CASKDGGYTGELFF	TGCGCCAGCAAGGATGGTGGTTACACCGGGGAGCTGTTTTTT
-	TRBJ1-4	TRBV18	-	CASSGAITSTNEKLFF	TGTGCCAGCTCAGGGGCCATAACTTCAACTAATGAAAAACTGTTTTTT